This TCR beta chain came from a study of tissue T cells after allogeneic stem cell transplantation. Whole-study results and caveats: The patient cohort was small and clinically heterogeneous, with limited sampling depth.

Sequenced by immunoSEQ multiplex PCR; TCRdb stores in-frame clones only, minus some. Of over 1,500 clones in the sample, 82% were seen once. Enrolled prospectively were adult allogeneic hematopoietic cell transplant recipients whose graft-versus-host disease was steroid-refractory. With regard to this clone: Antigen specificity is unknown.

V lost 3 bases, J lost 5 bases, and 7 bases lay in between. CDR3 length equals 11 residues. CDR1 SQVTM and CDR2 ANQGSEA come from the germline V gene. The clonotype originates from an older male patient with steroid-refractory graft-versus-host disease after an allogeneic stem cell transplant. Some T cells may have come from the graft donor. Sequencing used stomach tissue, obtained at autopsy. The chain couples TRBV29-1 to TRBJ1-1; tentative D call: TRBD1 (6 bases). CDR3 loop: CSVDRGTEAFF. CDR3 bases: TGCAGCGTTGACAGGGGAACTGAAGCTTTCTTT.